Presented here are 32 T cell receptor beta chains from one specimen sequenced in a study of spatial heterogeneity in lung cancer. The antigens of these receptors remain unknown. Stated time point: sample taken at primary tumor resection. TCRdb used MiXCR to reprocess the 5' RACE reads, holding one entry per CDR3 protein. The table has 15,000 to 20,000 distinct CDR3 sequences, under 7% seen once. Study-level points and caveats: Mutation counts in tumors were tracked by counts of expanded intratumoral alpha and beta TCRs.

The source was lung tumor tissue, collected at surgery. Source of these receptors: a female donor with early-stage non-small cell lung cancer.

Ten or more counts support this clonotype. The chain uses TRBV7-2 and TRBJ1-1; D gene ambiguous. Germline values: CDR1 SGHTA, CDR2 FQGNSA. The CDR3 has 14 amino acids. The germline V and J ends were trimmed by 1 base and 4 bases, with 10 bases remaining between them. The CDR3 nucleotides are TGTGCCAGCAGCTTAGGGGTGTGGAGCACTGAAGCTTTCTTT. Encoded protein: CASSLGVWSTEAFF.

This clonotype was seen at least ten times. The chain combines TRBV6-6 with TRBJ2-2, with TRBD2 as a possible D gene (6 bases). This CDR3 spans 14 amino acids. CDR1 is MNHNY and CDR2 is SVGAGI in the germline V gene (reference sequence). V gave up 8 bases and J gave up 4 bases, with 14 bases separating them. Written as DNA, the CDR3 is TGTGCCAGCCAAGGCGGGGTTGGCACCGGGGAGCTGTTTTTT. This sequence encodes CASQGGVGTGELFF.

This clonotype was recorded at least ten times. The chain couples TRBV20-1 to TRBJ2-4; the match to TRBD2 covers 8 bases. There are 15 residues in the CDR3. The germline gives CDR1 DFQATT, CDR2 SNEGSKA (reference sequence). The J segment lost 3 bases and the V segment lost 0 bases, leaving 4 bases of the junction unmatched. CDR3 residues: CSARDFREGKNIQYF. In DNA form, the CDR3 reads TGCAGTGCTAGAGATTTCCGGGAGGGCAAAAACATTCAGTACTTC.

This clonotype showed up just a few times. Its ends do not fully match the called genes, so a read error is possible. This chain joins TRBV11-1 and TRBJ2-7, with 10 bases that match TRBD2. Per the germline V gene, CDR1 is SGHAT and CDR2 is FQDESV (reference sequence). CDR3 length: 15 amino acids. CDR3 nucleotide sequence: TGTGCCAGCAGCCTAGCGGGAGCATGGTCCTACGAGCAGTACTTC. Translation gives CASSLAGAWSYEQYF.

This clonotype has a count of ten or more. The CDR3 region is CASSRAQGLGAEAFF. CDR3 DNA sequence: TGTGCCAGCAGTAGGGCCCAGGGATTGGGCGCTGAAGCTTTCTTT. J is TRBJ1-1 and V is TRBV6-5; the D gene is possibly TRBD1 (5 bases). With 5 bases removed from V and 6 bases from J, the gap between germline ends came to 19 bases. This CDR3 is 15 amino acids long. Germline V CDR1 and CDR2: MNHEY, SVGAGI.

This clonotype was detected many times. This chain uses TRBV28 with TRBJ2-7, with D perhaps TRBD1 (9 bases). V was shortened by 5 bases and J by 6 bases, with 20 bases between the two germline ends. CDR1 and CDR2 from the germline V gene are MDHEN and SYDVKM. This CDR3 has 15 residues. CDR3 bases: TGTGCCAGCAGTGTAGCGGGACAGGGAGGCCTCGAGCAGTACTTC. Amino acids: CASSVAGQGGLEQYF.

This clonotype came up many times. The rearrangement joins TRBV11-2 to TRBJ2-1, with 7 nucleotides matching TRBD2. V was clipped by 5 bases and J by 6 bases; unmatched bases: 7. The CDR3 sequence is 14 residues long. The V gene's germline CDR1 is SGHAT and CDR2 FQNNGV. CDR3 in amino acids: CASSQQAGSNEQFF. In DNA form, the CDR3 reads TGTGCCAGCAGCCAACAAGCGGGATCCAATGAGCAGTTCTTC.

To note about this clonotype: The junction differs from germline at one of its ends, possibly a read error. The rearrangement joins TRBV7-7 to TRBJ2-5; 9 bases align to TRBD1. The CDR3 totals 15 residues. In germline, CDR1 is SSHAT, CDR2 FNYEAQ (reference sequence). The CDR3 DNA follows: TGTGCTAGCAGCCGGGGACAGGGACCCCAAGAGACCCAGTACTTC. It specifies CASSRGQGPQETQYF.

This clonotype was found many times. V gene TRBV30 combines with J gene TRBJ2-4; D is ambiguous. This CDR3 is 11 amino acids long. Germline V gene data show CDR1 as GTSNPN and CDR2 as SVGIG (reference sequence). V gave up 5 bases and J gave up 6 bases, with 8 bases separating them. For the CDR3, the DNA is TGTGCCTGGGAGAGACGAAACATTCAGTACTTC. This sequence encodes CAWERRNIQYF.

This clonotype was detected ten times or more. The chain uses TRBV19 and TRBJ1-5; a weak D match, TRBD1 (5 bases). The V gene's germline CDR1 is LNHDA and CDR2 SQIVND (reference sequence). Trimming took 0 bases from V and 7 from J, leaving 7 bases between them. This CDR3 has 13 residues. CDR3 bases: TGTGCCAGTAGTATAGACAGGGACCAGCCCCAGCATTTT. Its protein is CASSIDRDQPQHF.

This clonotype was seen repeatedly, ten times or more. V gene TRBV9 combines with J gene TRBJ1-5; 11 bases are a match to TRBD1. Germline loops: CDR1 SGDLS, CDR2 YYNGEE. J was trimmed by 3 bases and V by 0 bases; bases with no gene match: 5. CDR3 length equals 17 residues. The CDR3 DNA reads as TGTGCCAGCAGCGTAGGGGACAGGGGGACGATCAATCAGCCCCAGCATTTT. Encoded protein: CASSVGDRGTINQPQHF.

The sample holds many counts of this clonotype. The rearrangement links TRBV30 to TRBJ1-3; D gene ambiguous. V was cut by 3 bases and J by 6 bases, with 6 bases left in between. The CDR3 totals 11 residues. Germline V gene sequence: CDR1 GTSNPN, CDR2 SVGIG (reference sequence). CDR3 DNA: TGTGCCTGGAGAGTAGTAAACACCATATATTTT. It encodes CAWRVVNTIYF.

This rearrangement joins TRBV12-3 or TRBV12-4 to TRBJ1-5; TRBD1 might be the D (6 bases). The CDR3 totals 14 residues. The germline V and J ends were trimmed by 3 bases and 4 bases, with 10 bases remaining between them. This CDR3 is CASSFGQFNQPQHF. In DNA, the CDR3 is TGTGCCAGCAGTTTTGGACAGTTTAATCAGCCCCAGCATTTT.

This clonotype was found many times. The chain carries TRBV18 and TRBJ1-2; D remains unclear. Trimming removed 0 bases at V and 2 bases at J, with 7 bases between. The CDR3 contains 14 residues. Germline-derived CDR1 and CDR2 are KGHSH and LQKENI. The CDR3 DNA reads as TGTGCCAGCTCACCACCTGACCTGAACTATGGCTACACCTTC. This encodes CASSPPDLNYGYTF.

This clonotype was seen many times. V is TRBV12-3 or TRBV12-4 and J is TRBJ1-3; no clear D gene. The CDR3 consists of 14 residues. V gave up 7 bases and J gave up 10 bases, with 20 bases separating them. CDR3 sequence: CASIAGTRARTIYF. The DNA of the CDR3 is TGTGCCAGCATTGCGGGAACCCGAGCCAGGACCATATATTTT.

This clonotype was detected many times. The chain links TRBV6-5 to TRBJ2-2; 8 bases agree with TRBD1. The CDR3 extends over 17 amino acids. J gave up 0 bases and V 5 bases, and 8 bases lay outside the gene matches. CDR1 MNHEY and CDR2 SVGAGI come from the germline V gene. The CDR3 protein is CASSRDRTPANTGELFF. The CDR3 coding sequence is TGTGCCAGCAGTCGGGACAGGACGCCCGCGAACACCGGGGAGCTGTTTTTT.

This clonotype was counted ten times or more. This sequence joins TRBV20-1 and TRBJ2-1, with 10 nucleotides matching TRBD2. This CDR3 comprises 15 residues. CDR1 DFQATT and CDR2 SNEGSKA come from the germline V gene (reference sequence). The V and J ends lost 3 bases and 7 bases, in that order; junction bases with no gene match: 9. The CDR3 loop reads CSARELAGPGNEQFF. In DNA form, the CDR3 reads TGCAGTGCTAGGGAACTAGCGGGGCCGGGTAATGAGCAGTTCTTC.

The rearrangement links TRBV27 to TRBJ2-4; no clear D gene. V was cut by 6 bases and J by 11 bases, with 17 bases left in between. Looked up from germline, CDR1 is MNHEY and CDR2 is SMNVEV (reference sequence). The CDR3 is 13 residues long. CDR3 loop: CASRSSWNSFQYF. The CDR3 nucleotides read TGTGCCAGCAGGAGTTCATGGAATAGCTTTCAGTACTTC.

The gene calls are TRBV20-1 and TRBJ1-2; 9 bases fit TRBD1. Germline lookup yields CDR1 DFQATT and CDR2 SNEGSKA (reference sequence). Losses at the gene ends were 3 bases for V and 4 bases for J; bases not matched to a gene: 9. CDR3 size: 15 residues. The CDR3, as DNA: TGCAGTGCTAGCCCTAAGGGACAGGGAAGCTATGGCTACACCTTC. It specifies CSASPKGQGSYGYTF.

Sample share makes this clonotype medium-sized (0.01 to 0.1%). The CDR3 region has the DNA TGCGCCAGCAGTGCCCCCTCTTTAGGCGGGACCTACAATGAGCAGTTCTTC. It specifies CASSAPSLGGTYNEQFF. The chain employs TRBV5-1 and TRBJ2-1, with TRBD2 as a possible D gene (6 bases). Germline V gene sequence: CDR1 SGHRS, CDR2 YFSETQ. The CDR3 runs to 17 residues. Trimming removed 5 bases at V and 2 bases at J, with 20 bases between.

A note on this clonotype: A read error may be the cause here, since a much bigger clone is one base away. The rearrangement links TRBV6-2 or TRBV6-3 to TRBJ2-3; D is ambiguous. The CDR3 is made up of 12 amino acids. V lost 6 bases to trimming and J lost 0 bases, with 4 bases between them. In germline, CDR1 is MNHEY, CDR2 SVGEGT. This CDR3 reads CASSPSTDTQYF. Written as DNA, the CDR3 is TGTGCCAGCAGCCCGAGCACAGATACGCAGTATTTT.

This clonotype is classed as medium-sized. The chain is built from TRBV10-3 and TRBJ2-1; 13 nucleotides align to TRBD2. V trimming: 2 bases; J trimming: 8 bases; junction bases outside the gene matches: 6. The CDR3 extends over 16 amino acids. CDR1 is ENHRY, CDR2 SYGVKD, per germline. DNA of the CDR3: TGTGCCATCAGTGAGCCGGGACTAGCGGGACCCGATGAGCAGTTCTTC. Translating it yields CAISEPGLAGPDEQFF.

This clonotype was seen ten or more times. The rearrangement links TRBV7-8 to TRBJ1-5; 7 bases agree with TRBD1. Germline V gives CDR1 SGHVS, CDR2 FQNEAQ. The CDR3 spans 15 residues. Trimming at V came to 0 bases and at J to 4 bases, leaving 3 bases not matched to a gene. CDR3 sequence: CASSLAVTGNQPQHF. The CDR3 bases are TGTGCCAGCAGCTTAGCGGTGACAGGGAATCAGCCCCAGCATTTT. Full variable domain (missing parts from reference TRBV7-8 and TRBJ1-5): GAGVSQSPRYKVAKRGQDVALRCDPISGHVSLFWYQQALGQGPEFLTYFQNEAQLDKSGLPSDRFFAERPEGSVSTLKIQRTQQEDSAVYLCASSLAVTGNQPQHFGDGTRLSIL.

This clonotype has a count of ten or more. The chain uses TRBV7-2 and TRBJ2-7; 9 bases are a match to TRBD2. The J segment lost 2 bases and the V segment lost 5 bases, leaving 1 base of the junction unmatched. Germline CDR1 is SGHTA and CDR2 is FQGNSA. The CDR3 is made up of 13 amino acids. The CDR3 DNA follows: TGTGCCAGCAGCAGGACTAGCGCCTACGAGCAGTACTTC. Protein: CASSRTSAYEQYF.

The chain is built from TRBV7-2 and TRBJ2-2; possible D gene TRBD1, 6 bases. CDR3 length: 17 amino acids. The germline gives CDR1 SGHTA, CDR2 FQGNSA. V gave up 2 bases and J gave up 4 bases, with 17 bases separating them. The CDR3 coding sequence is TGTGCCAGCAGCTTATCTTCCAGGGGCACATCCACCGGGGAGCTGTTTTTT. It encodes CASSLSSRGTSTGELFF.

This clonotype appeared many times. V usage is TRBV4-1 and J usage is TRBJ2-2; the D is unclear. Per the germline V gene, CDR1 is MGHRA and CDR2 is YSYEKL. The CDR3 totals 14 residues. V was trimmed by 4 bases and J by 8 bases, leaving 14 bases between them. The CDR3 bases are TGCGCCAGCAGCCCCCCTAGGTCGGGTGGGGAGCTGTTTTTT. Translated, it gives CASSPPRSGGELFF.

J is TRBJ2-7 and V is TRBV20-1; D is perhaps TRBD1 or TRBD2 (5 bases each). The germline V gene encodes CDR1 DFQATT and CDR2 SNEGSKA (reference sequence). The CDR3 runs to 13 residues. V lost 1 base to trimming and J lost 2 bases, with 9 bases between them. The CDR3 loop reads CSARAWGPYEQYF. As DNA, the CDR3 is TGCAGTGCTAGAGCTTGGGGACCCTACGAGCAGTACTTC.

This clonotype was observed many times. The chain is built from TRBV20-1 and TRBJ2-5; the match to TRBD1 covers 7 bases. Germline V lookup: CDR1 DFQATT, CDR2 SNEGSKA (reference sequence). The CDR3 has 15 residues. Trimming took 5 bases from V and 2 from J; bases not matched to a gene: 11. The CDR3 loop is CSAAPYNRGQETQYF. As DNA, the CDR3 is TGCAGTGCTGCCCCCTACAACAGGGGTCAAGAGACCCAGTACTTC.

CDR3 coding DNA: TGTGCCACCGGGACTAGCGGGACTGATACGCAGTATTTT. Translating it yields CATGTSGTDTQYF. This chain links TRBV6-1 with TRBJ2-3; 13 positions match TRBD2. Germline CDR1 and CDR2: MNHNS and SASEGT. The CDR3 extends over 13 amino acids. V lost 10 bases to trimming and J lost 6 bases; unmatched junction nucleotides: 4.

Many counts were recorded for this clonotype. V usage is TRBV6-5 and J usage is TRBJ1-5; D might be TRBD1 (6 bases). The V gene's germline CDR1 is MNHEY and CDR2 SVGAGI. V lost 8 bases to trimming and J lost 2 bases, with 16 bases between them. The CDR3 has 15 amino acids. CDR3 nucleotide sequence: TGTGCCAGCGCCGCGCTCACAGGGCGCAATCAGCCCCAGCATTTT. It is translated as CASAALTGRNQPQHF.

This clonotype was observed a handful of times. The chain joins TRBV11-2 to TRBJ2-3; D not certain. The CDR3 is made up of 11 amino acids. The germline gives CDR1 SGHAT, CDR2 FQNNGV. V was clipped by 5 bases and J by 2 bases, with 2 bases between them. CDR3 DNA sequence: TGTGCCAGCAGCGCCACAGATACGCAGTATTTT. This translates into CASSATDTQYF. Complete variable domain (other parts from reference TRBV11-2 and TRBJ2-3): EAGVAQSPRYKIIEKRQSVAFWCNPISGHATLYWYQQILGQGPKLLIQFQNNGVVDDSQLPKDRFSAERLKGVDSTLKIQPAKLEDSAVYLCASSATDTQYFGPGTRLTVL.

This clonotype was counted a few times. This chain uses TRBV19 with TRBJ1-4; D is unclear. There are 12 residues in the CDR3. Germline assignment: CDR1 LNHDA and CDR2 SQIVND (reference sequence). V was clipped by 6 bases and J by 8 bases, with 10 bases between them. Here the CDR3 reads CASRKVNEKLFF. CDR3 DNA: TGTGCCAGTAGAAAAGTGAACGAAAAACTGTTTTTT.